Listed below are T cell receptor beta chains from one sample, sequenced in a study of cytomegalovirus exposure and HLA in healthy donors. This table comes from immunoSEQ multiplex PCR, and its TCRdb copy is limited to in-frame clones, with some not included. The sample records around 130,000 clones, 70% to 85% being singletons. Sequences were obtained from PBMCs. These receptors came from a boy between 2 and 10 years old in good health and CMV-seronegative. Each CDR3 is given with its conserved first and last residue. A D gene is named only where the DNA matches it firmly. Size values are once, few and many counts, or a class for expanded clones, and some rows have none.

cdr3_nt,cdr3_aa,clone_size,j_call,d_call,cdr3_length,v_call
TGTGCCAGCAAGGACAGGGCTAGGGATGAGCAGTTCTTC,CASKDRARDEQFF,.,TRBJ2-1,TRBD1,13,TRBV2
TGTGCCAGCAGTGGACCCCGGACAGGGCGAATCAATGAGCAGTTCTTC,CASSGPRTGRINEQFF,.,TRBJ2-1,TRBD1,16,TRBV2
TGTGCCAGCAGCTACCGACAGGGAACCGACGAGCAGTACTTC,CASSYRQGTDEQYF,.,TRBJ2-7,TRBD1,14,TRBV6-5
TGTGCCAGCAGCGCGGACAGGGCAATGAACACTGAAGCTTTCTTT,CASSADRAMNTEAFF,.,TRBJ1-1,TRBD1,15,TRBV2
TGTGCCAGCTCCCCGGGGGGGCCTCCCTACGAGCAGTACTTC,CASSPGGPPYEQYF,.,TRBJ2-7,TRBD2,14,TRBV6-6
TGTGCCAGCAGTGAAGCGCCCGGGAACTCCTACAATGAGCAGTTCTTC,CASSEAPGNSYNEQFF,few,TRBJ2-1,.,16,TRBV6-1
TGTGCTAGTGGCTCTCGGGTCGGGAAATTAGGAAACACCATATATTTT,CASGSRVGKLGNTIYF,.,TRBJ1-3,.,16,TRBV12-5
TGTGCTAGCAGCTTAAAACTAGCGGGATACAATGAGCAGTTCTTC,CASSLKLAGYNEQFF,.,TRBJ2-1,TRBD2,15,TRBV7-7
TGTGCCAGTAGTAAGGACAGGGGGCTAGATCTTTCGATTGGCTACACCTTC,CASSKDRGLDLSIGYTF,.,TRBJ1-2,TRBD1,17,TRBV19
TGCGCCAGCAGTGATTGGGACATCCAAGGGAGTGCTTTCTTT,CASSDWDIQGSAFF,few,TRBJ1-1,.,14,TRBV10-2
TGTGCCAGCAGCCCCCTCGGCAGGGATAGTAAGGCTGAAGCTTTCTTT,CASSPLGRDSKAEAFF,.,TRBJ1-1,.,16,TRBV27
TGTGCCAGCAGTGACTCGACAGGGCTAGACCCCGGGGAGCTGTTTTTT,CASSDSTGLDPGELFF,.,TRBJ2-2,TRBD1,16,TRBV6-4
TGTGCCAGCAGTTCTAGGACTAGCGGGAGAGGAGGAGAGACCCAGTACTTC,CASSSRTSGRGGETQYF,.,TRBJ2-5,TRBD2,17,TRBV7-6
TGTGCCAGCAGTTCGGGGGTAGGGGTCACAGATACGCAGTATTTT,CASSSGVGVTDTQYF,.,TRBJ2-3,.,15,TRBV6-6
TGTGCCAGCTCACAGGGGACAGCCTATAATTCACCCCTCCACTTT,CASSQGTAYNSPLHF,.,TRBJ1-6,TRBD1,15,TRBV18
TGTGCCAGTATTCAGACTGAAGCTTTCTTT,CASIQTEAFF,.,TRBJ1-1,.,10,TRBV19
TGCGCCAGCAGCCGATCTAGCGGGACAGGGGATATAGGCTACACCTTC,CASSRSSGTGDIGYTF,.,TRBJ1-2,TRBD1,16,TRBV4-3
TGTGCCAGCACTAAATCGGGGACTCCACCCCAAGAGACCCAGTACTTC,CASTKSGTPPQETQYF,.,TRBJ2-5,.,16,TRBV5-5
TGCGCCAGCAGCCAAGATCGGTCCAGGGGGGATGAAAAACTGTTTTTT,CASSQDRSRGDEKLFF,.,TRBJ1-4,TRBD1,16,TRBV4-3
TGTGCCAGTAGTATTTTACCCGAGAAAGACTATGGCTACACCTTC,CASSILPEKDYGYTF,.,TRBJ1-2,.,15,TRBV19
TGTGCCAGCAGTGACTCAGGAGAGGGAGGCACTGAAGCTTTCTTT,CASSDSGEGGTEAFF,.,TRBJ1-1,.,15,TRBV6-4
TGTGCCAGCAGTGATTCGGACAGGATGGAGGAAAAACTGTTTTTT,CASSDSDRMEEKLFF,.,TRBJ1-4,TRBD1,15,TRBV25-1
TGTGCCAGCAGTTCTTTGGGGACGGGGGACACCATATATTTT,CASSSLGTGDTIYF,.,TRBJ1-3,.,14,TRBV6-1
TGTGCCAGCAGCTTAATGGGGCAAGATGAAGCTTTCTTT,CASSLMGQDEAFF,.,TRBJ1-1,.,13,TRBV7-3
TGCGCCAGCAGTGGGCGGACAGGGGGCAGAGAGACCCAGTACTTC,CASSGRTGGRETQYF,.,TRBJ2-5,TRBD1,15,TRBV10-2
TGTGCTAGTGGTTTGGAGACTCCCTCGCAGTACTTC,CASGLETPSQYF,.,TRBJ2-7,.,12,TRBV12-5
TGCAGCGTTGCCCTGTTGATAAGAGGCAACACCGGGGAGCTGTTTTTT,CSVALLIRGNTGELFF,once,TRBJ2-2,.,16,TRBV29-1
TGTGCCTGGAGTCAAAGGGGGGGCTGGGGAGGTCAGCCCCAGCATTTT,CAWSQRGGWGGQPQHF,.,TRBJ1-5,.,16,TRBV30
TGTGCCAGCAGCTGGGACAGCTCTGCAACTAATGAAAAACTGTTTTTT,CASSWDSSATNEKLFF,once,TRBJ1-4,TRBD1,16,TRBV5-4
TGTGCCAGCAGCCTCGGACTAGCGGGGGAGGAGCAGTTCTTC,CASSLGLAGEEQFF,.,TRBJ2-1,TRBD2,14,TRBV7-3
TGTGCCAGCAGCGTAGGCAGACAGGAGAGCTACAATGAGCAGTTCTTC,CASSVGRQESYNEQFF,.,TRBJ2-1,.,16,TRBV9
TGTGCCATCAGTGAGTCGGGGACAGGGACAAATCAGCCCCAGCATTTT,CAISESGTGTNQPQHF,.,TRBJ1-5,TRBD1,16,TRBV10-3
TGTGCCAGCAGTTCAAGGACTAGCGGGAGGGAGGTGGACAATGAGCAGTTCTTC,CASSSRTSGREVDNEQFF,few,TRBJ2-1,TRBD2,18,TRBV7-9
TGTGCCAGCAGTCCCACGGGGACAGGGAAAGAGACCCAGTACTTC,CASSPTGTGKETQYF,.,TRBJ2-5,TRBD1,15,TRBV27
TGTGCCAGCAGCCCCGGGACAGGGTCAAGCGTGGATGGCTACACCTTC,CASSPGTGSSVDGYTF,.,TRBJ1-2,TRBD1,16,TRBV7-8
TGTGCCAGCAGCCCCGCAGCAGGGAACTATGGCTACACCTTC,CASSPAAGNYGYTF,.,TRBJ1-2,.,14,TRBV7-3
TGTGCCAGCAGCTATAGCGGGGGGGCTCCCGGGGAGCTGTTTTTT,CASSYSGGAPGELFF,.,TRBJ2-2,TRBD2,15,TRBV7-3
TGTGCCAGTAGTATAGGGGACACTCACTACGAGCAGTACTTC,CASSIGDTHYEQYF,.,TRBJ2-7,.,14,TRBV19
TGTGCCAGCAGTGGAGGGGGCTCCACAGATACGCAGTATTTT,CASSGGGSTDTQYF,.,TRBJ2-3,TRBD1,14,TRBV2
TGTGCCAGCAGCTTGGGGGACAGCGTCATTTCTGGGGCCAACGTCCTGACTTTC,CASSLGDSVISGANVLTF,.,TRBJ2-6,TRBD1,18,TRBV5-8
TGTGCCACTATTTCCGGACGGGGGACTCAAGAGACCCAGTACTTC,CATISGRGTQETQYF,.,TRBJ2-5,.,15,TRBV10-3
TGTGCCAGCAGTCAAGTGGGAGGAAGGGACTATGGCTACACCTTC,CASSQVGGRDYGYTF,.,TRBJ1-2,.,15,TRBV28
TGCGCCAGCAGCCAAAGCGGCCAGGTCGGCCCCTACGAGCAGTACTTC,CASSQSGQVGPYEQYF,.,TRBJ2-7,.,16,TRBV4-3
TGTGCCAGCAGCTTACGTGTTGATCAGCCCCAGCATTTT,CASSLRVDQPQHF,.,TRBJ1-5,.,13,TRBV7-6
TGTGCCAGCAGTTTATTACGGGACTACCTATACAATGAGCAGTTCTTC,CASSLLRDYLYNEQFF,.,TRBJ2-1,TRBD2,16,TRBV28
TGCAGTGCAAGACAGGGGGCAGGTGGCTACACCTTC,CSARQGAGGYTF,once,TRBJ1-2,TRBD1,12,TRBV29-1